This T cell receptor (beta chain) derives from a study of cytomegalovirus exposure and HLA in healthy donors. At the level of the study: The 95 to 150 validation repertoires used a platform that matched the one used for the approximately 620 first-cohort repertoires, as a later analysis reported.

The study's findings and limits: Rarity marked most TCR sequences, yet some public TCRs occurred in many donors. Three chains linked to CMV were shown in vitro to be specific for CMV antigens.

This clone occurred a few times. The target antigen is unknown. Repertoires were generated with immunoSEQ multiplex PCR, while TCRdb's copy carries only in-frame clones and drops some. Here the sample spans 130,000 to 150,000 clones, 84% being singletons. This CDR3 has 15 amino acids. Germline V lookup: CDR1 MGHRA, CDR2 YSYEKL. Trimming shortened V by 5 bases and J by 2 bases, and 15 bases separated the two germline ends. The sequence came from a woman in her twenties or thirties in good health and CMV-seronegative. The chain has TRBV4-1 and TRBJ1-1, with D perhaps TRBD1 (5 bases). Sequenced: PBMCs. This CDR3 reads CASSVRDGINTEAFF. Here the CDR3 DNA reads TGCGCCAGCAGCGTGCGGGACGGAATAAACACTGAAGCTTTCTTT.